What follows are 10 T cell receptor beta chains derived from one specimen sequenced in a study of breast tumors, draining lymph nodes, adjacent tissues. TCRdb called the multiplex PCR reads again in MiXCR, with one record for every CDR3 protein. The table has some 25,000 distinct CDR3 sequences, 60% to 75% seen once. Sequencing used tumor-adjacent breast tissue. The receptors derive from a female donor with breast cancer. Some clones in this sample may be carry-over from other donors' samples.

This chain joins TRBV19 and TRBJ1-6; 7 bases are shared with TRBD1. With 10 bases clipped from V and 7 bases from J, the junction kept 10 bases outside the gene matches. CDR3 length: 14 amino acids. Germline CDR1 LNHDA, CDR2 SQIVND (reference sequence). As DNA, the CDR3 is TGTGCCACCTTTGACAGGGCCCGAAATTCACCCCTCCACTTT. Translation: CATFDRARNSPLHF.

V is TRBV20-1 and J is TRBJ2-5; 7 bases agree with TRBD2. V trimming: 5 bases; J trimming: 5 bases; junction bases outside the gene matches: 11. The CDR3 loop spans 14 amino acids. Germline CDR1 reads DFQATT; CDR2 reads SNEGSKA (reference sequence). Here the CDR3 reads CSAVWGGSGETQYF. DNA of the CDR3: TGCAGTGCTGTGTGGGGCGGGAGTGGTGAGACCCAGTACTTC.

This sequence joins TRBV10-3 and TRBJ2-7; no clear D gene. V lost 8 bases to trimming and J lost 3 bases, with 14 bases between them. The germline gives CDR1 ENHRY, CDR2 SYGVKD. The CDR3 spans 13 residues. The CDR3 spells CAIAPGNHYEQYF. In DNA form, the CDR3 reads TGTGCCATCGCACCAGGAAATCACTACGAGCAGTACTTC.

The chain joins TRBV20-1 to TRBJ2-7, with a possible D match to TRBD2 (5 bases). CDR1 is DFQATT, CDR2 SNEGSKA, per germline (reference sequence). There are 14 residues in the CDR3. Trimming left V 0 bases short and J 4 bases short, with 13 bases between. This CDR3 is CSARDGGAVYEQYF. The CDR3 DNA reads TGCAGTGCTAGAGATGGAGGAGCGGTTTACGAGCAGTACTTC.

The chain joins TRBV12-3 or TRBV12-4 to TRBJ2-7; D is perhaps TRBD2 (5 bases). The CDR3 has 13 residues. Between the trimmed V and J ends, which lost 6 bases and 5 bases, there was a span of 14 bases. The CDR3 nucleotides read TGTGCCAGCAGCCCCACTAGGTTCAACGAGCAGTACTTC. This translates into CASSPTRFNEQYF.

The V gene is TRBV12-3 or TRBV12-4, the J gene TRBJ1-4, with a tentative D call TRBD1 (6 bases). Deletions cut 2 bases from V and 4 bases from J, with 8 bases between. The CDR3 sequence is 14 residues long. The CDR3 DNA follows: TGTGCCAGCAGTTTAACAGGGCATAATGAAAAACTGTTTTTT. Its protein product is CASSLTGHNEKLFF.

The chain carries TRBV15 and TRBJ2-3, with 7 bases aligning to TRBD2. J was trimmed by 6 bases and V by 6 bases; bases with no gene match: 9. This CDR3 has 14 amino acids. Germline values: CDR1 LNHNV, CDR2 YYDKDF (reference sequence). CDR3 sequence: CATSDRGGTDTQYF. CDR3 in DNA: TGTGCCACCAGTGATAGGGGAGGGACGGATACGCAGTATTTT.

Relative to its sample, this clonotype is medium-sized. The chain carries TRBV20-1 and TRBJ1-2; D possibly corresponds to TRBD1 (5 bases). CDR3 length: 14 amino acids. CDR1 is DFQATT, CDR2 SNEGSKA, per germline (reference sequence). The V end was cut by 3 bases, the J end by 2 bases, with 13 bases between. For the CDR3, the DNA is TGCAGTGCTAGTTCTGTAGGGGAAAACTATGGCTACACCTTC. As protein: CSASSVGENYGYTF.

The chain's CDR3 is CASSQASASGSTDTQYF. The CDR3, as DNA: TGTGCCAGCAGCCAAGCTTCGGCTAGCGGGAGCACAGATACGCAGTATTTT. The chain couples TRBV11-3 to TRBJ2-3; 8 nucleotides match TRBD2. The CDR3 totals 17 residues. J gave up 0 bases and V 5 bases, and 10 bases lay outside the gene matches. Germline loops: CDR1 SGHNT, CDR2 YENEEA.

The chain is built from TRBV5-4 and TRBJ2-3, with 9 bases that match TRBD2. CDR3 length: 16 residues. With 1 base clipped from V and 2 bases from J, the junction kept 5 bases outside the gene matches. Germline V lookup: CDR1 SGHNT, CDR2 YYREEE (reference sequence). CDR3 sequence (DNA): TGTGCCAGCAGCTTGAGAAGCGGGAGGTACACAGATACGCAGTATTTT. This translates into CASSLRSGRYTDTQYF.